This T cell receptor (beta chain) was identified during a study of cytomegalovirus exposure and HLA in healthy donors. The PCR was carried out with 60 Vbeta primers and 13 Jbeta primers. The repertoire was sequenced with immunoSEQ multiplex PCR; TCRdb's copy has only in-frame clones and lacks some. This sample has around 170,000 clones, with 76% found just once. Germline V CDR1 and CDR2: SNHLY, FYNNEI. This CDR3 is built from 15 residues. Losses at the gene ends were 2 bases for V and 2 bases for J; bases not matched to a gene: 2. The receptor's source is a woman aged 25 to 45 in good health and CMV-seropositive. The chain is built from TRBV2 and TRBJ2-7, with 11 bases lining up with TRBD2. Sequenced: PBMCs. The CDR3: CASSESSGGAYEQYF. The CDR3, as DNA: TGTGCCAGCAGTGAAAGTAGCGGGGGGGCCTACGAGCAGTACTTC.